Listed below are T cell receptor beta chains from one sample, sequenced in a study of cytomegalovirus exposure and HLA in healthy donors. Clones were read by immunoSEQ multiplex PCR, and TCRdb kept only the in-frame ones, dropping some. Here the sample spans roughly 180,000 clones, about four fifths being singletons. Sequenced input: PBMCs. These receptors all come from a man in his forties in good health and CMV-seronegative. CDR3s include the opening cysteine and the closing phenylalanine or tryptophan. The D gene is left open where the match is weak. Clone size, where shown, is once, few, many, or a class for clones that have expanded.

j_call v_call d_call clone_size cdr3_nt cdr3_aa
TRBJ1-1 TRBV2 - - TGTGCCAGCAGTGTTATGGGGGCCCTCACTGAAGCTTTCTTT CASSVMGALTEAFF
TRBJ1-2 TRBV19 TRBD1 once TGTGCCAGTAGTAATCGACAGGGCTTAAACTATGGCTACACCTTC CASSNRQGLNYGYTF
TRBJ1-5 TRBV15 - few TGTGCCACCAGCAGAGAGCAACAGGGTCGACAGCCCCAGCATTTT CATSREQQGRQPQHF
TRBJ1-2 TRBV14 - - TGTGCCAGCAGCCAAGCCCTGGGGAGGTATGGCTACACCTTC CASSQALGRYGYTF
TRBJ1-1 TRBV30 TRBD1 - TGTGCCTGGAGCGGCGACGCGACAGGGGCTGAAGCTTTCTTT CAWSGDATGAEAFF
TRBJ1-1 TRBV29-1 - - TGCAGCGGTTTACAGGGCCTTAGGAACACTGAAGCTTTCTTT CSGLQGLRNTEAFF
TRBJ1-1 TRBV7-9 - - TGTGCCAGCAGCTTAGGTACTGCCATGAACACTGAAGCTTTCTTT CASSLGTAMNTEAFF
TRBJ2-3 TRBV18 - - TGTGCCAGCTCACCAGGCTTGGGCACAGATACGCAGTATTTT CASSPGLGTDTQYF
TRBJ2-1 TRBV19 TRBD2 - TGTGCCAGTAGTCCCCACCCCAGGACTAGCGGGAGTGGTTACAATGAGCAGTTCTTC CASSPHPRTSGSGYNEQFF
TRBJ1-2 TRBV27 - once TGTGCCAGCAGTTTACAGGGAGGTAACTATGGCTACACCTTC CASSLQGGNYGYTF
TRBJ2-2 TRBV9 TRBD2 - TGTGCCAGCAGGGTGGGAAGCGGGGGGGCCTCCGGGGAGCTGTTTTTT CASRVGSGGASGELFF
TRBJ2-7 TRBV5-1 TRBD2 once TGCGCCAGCAGCTCCGGGACTAGTGATTGGAACGAGCAGTACTTC CASSSGTSDWNEQYF
TRBJ2-3 TRBV5-1 - few TGCGCCAGCAATTCCCTGGCTCTTAGCACAGATACGCAGTATTTT CASNSLALSTDTQYF
TRBJ1-2 TRBV6-5 - - TGTGCCAGCAGCCTGGGGGAGGGCCTCTATGGCTACACCTTC CASSLGEGLYGYTF
TRBJ2-5 TRBV21-1 - - TGTGCCAGCAGGGGGGGGAACGCGGGGAACCAAGAGACCCAGTACTTC CASRGGNAGNQETQYF
TRBJ1-2 TRBV25-1 - - TGTGCCAGCAGTGAATGGGGGGGAGACTATGGCTACACCTTC CASSEWGGDYGYTF
TRBJ1-1 TRBV19 - - TGTGCCAGTAGTATAGATCGAAGAGGGGGGGCTGAAGCTTTCTTT CASSIDRRGGAEAFF
TRBJ2-7 TRBV28 - - TGTGCCAGCAGTGGGCAGGGTCTGCACTACGAGCAGTACTTC CASSGQGLHYEQYF
TRBJ2-5 TRBV28 - - TGTGCCAGCAGTCGGACTAATCCCAAGACCCAGTACTTC CASSRTNPKTQYF
TRBJ2-3 TRBV18 TRBD2 - TGTGCCAGCTCATCCCCGGGACTAGCGGGCTCTAGCACAGATACGCAGTATTTT CASSSPGLAGSSTDTQYF
TRBJ2-1 TRBV5-1 - - TGCGCCAGCAGCTTGGGACAGTACTACAATGAGCAGTTCTTC CASSLGQYYNEQFF
TRBJ1-1 TRBV5-1 TRBD1 - TGCGCCAGCAGCCCGGGGACAGGGGATGAAGCTTTCTTT CASSPGTGDEAFF
TRBJ1-5 TRBV9 - - TGTGCCAGCAGCGTAGGGGAGGGTATCAATCAGCCCCAGCATTTT CASSVGEGINQPQHF
TRBJ2-5 TRBV28 TRBD2 - TGTGCCAGCAGCCCTAATAGAGCGGGAGGGCTGAAGACCCAGTACTTC CASSPNRAGGLKTQYF
TRBJ2-4 TRBV5-1 - - TGCGCCAGCAGCTTGGGTCCGGGGGACGGAAACATTCAGTACTTC CASSLGPGDGNIQYF
TRBJ2-1 TRBV7-2 TRBD2 - TGTGCCAGCCGAAAACCGGGACTAGAGGTCAATGAGCAGTTCTTC CASRKPGLEVNEQFF